The clone carrying this T cell receptor (beta chain) was observed a handful of times. What it binds is unknown. This sample is drawn from a study of T cell responses to AZD1222 COVID-19 vaccine. This CDR3 contains 13 residues. Germline V lookup: CDR1 SGHNT, CDR2 YYREEE (reference sequence). Trimming took off 0 bases at V and 6 bases at J, with 9 bases between the two ends. Findings and caveats of the study: Among AZD1222 vaccinees, only 6 or 7 were seropositive at baseline. Rises in breadth and depth of Spike-specific TCRs came after two AZD1222 doses. White British donors predominated, females outnumbered males, and clonal diversity was possibly underestimated.

Only in-frame clones appear in the TCRdb table, and some are missing; sequencing was by immunoSEQ multiplex PCR. The top ten clones hold less than 3% of a sample with more than 150,000 clones, about 90% of them seen once. The chain is built from TRBV5-4 and TRBJ1-2; D ambiguous. This sequence was found in an adult in good health. The source was peripheral blood, collected on day 0 of MenACWY control vaccination. The CDR3 loop is CASSLAGIDGYTF. DNA of the CDR3: TGTGCCAGCAGCTTGGCCGGGATTGATGGCTACACCTTC.